These T cell receptor beta chains were read from a single sample in a study of blood T cells in healthy people across ages. Via MiXCR, TCRdb re-called the 5' RACE reads, giving one row per CDR3 protein. This table has roughly 2 million distinct CDR3 sequences, about 50% appearing once. The sequencing sample was made of blood. The receptors were sampled from a woman aged 40 to 55 in good health. The CDR3 runs from the conserved cysteine through the conserved F or W. A D gene is named only where the DNA matches it firmly. Rows may omit the clone size; those that give it use once, few, many or a size class.

J	size	D	V	CDR3	DNA
TRBJ2-3	-	-	TRBV5-5	CASSLDRLATDTQYF	TGTGCCAGCAGCTTGGACAGGTTAGCCACAGATACGCAGTATTTT
TRBJ2-7	few	TRBD2	TRBV20-1	CSAETSGGAYEQYF	TGCAGTGCAGAGACTAGCGGGGGGGCCTACGAGCAGTACTTC
TRBJ2-1	-	-	TRBV27	CASTTKSGNEQFF	TGTGCCAGCACCACAAAATCAGGGAATGAGCAGTTCTTC
TRBJ1-4	-	-	TRBV3-1	CASSYTGPPDEKLFF	TGTGCCAGCAGCTACACGGGACCCCCGGATGAAAAACTGTTTTTT
TRBJ2-1	few	-	TRBV15	CATSSNQGYNEQFF	TGTGCCACCAGCAGCAACCAGGGGTACAATGAGCAGTTCTTC
TRBJ2-5	few	-	TRBV29-1	CSVGVDTEQYF	TGCAGCGTTGGGGTGGACACTGAGCAGTACTTC
TRBJ2-3	-	-	TRBV6-5	CASSYSSGGTGTQYF	TGTGCCAGCAGTTACTCGTCAGGGGGGACGGGTACGCAGTATTTT
TRBJ2-3	once	TRBD2	TRBV20-1	CSASRLAGNTDTQYF	TGCAGTGCTTCGCGACTAGCGGGGAATACAGATACGCAGTATTTT
TRBJ2-2	-	TRBD2	TRBV7-2	CASSASLSGGNGELFF	TGTGCCAGCAGCGCAAGCCTTAGCGGGGGGAATGGGGAGCTGTTTTTT
TRBJ2-5	few	-	TRBV7-9	CAVISTGLLQETQYF	TGTGCCGTGATTTCGACAGGTCTACTTCAAGAGACCCAGTACTTC
TRBJ2-3	-	TRBD1	TRBV4-2	CASSHLPRDRLSTDTQYF	TGTGCCAGCAGCCATCTGCCCCGGGACAGGCTAAGCACAGATACGCAGTATTTT
TRBJ2-5	-	-	TRBV7-2	CASSWNQPRGVETQYF	TGTGCCAGCAGCTGGAATCAACCCAGGGGCGTAGAGACCCAGTACTTC
TRBJ2-7	few	TRBD1	TRBV5-1	CASSLEAGTGGEQYF	TGCGCCAGCAGCTTGGAGGCCGGGACAGGGGGCGAGCAGTACTTC
TRBJ2-3	few	TRBD1	TRBV11-3	CASAQGATIPDTQYF	TGTGCCAGCGCCCAGGGGGCGACCATTCCAGATACGCAGTATTTT
TRBJ2-7	few	-	TRBV20-1	CSAPHSSYEQYF	TGCAGTGCTCCGCATTCCTCCTACGAGCAGTACTTC
TRBJ1-1	-	-	TRBV7-6	CASSLGAATMNTEAFF	TGTGCCAGCAGCTTAGGGGCCGCGACAATGAACACTGAAGCTTTCTTT
TRBJ2-2	once	-	TRBV5-1	CASIASPANTGELFF	TGCGCCAGCATCGCCTCCCCCGCGAACACCGGGGAGCTGTTTTTT
TRBJ2-3	-	-	TRBV6-5	CASSSSGSYTDTQYF	TGTGCCAGCAGTTCCTCCGGGAGCTACACAGATACGCAGTATTTT
TRBJ2-7	few	-	TRBV7-9	CADREGNEQYF	TGTGCCGACAGGGAGGGAAACGAGCAGTACTTC
TRBJ2-1	few	TRBD1	TRBV7-2	CASSLVVQGGNEQFF	TGTGCCAGCAGCTTAGTGGTACAGGGGGGCAATGAGCAGTTCTTC
TRBJ2-1	-	-	TRBV27	CASTKGGQNEQFF	TGTGCCAGCACCAAGGGGGGCCAGAATGAGCAGTTCTTC
TRBJ2-3	few	-	TRBV9	CASSAPTGTDTQYF	TGTGCCAGCAGCGCCCCCACAGGCACAGATACGCAGTATTTT
TRBJ1-6	-	-	TRBV5-1	CASSGRSGANSPLHF	TGCGCCAGCAGCGGCAGAAGTGGGGCGAATTCACCCCTCCACTTT
TRBJ2-7	-	-	TRBV3-1	CASSQDGARGSYEQYF	TGTGCCAGCAGCCAAGATGGGGCAAGGGGCTCTTACGAGCAGTACTTC
TRBJ2-1	-	-	TRBV6-5	CASSYSEVTRLNEQFF	TGTGCCAGCAGTTACTCTGAGGTAACTCGCCTCAATGAGCAGTTCTTC
TRBJ2-3	-	-	TRBV6-4	CASASGPSTDTQYF	TGTGCCAGCGCCAGCGGGCCGAGCACAGATACGCAGTATTTT
TRBJ2-5	-	-	TRBV3-1	CASKGTPETQYF	TGTGCCAGCAAGGGGACCCCGGAGACCCAGTACTTC
TRBJ2-3	-	-	TRBV7-9	CASIHGASTDTQYF	TGTGCCAGCATCCATGGGGCTAGCACAGATACGCAGTATTTT
TRBJ1-6	few	TRBD1	TRBV20-1	CSARVQTGYSSPLHF	TGCAGTGCTAGAGTTCAGACAGGGTATAGTTCACCCCTCCACTTT
TRBJ2-3	-	TRBD1	TRBV15	CATATGLRNGGLGGTDTQYF	TGTGCCACCGCGACAGGGCTCCGGAATGGCGGGCTAGGAGGCACAGATACGCAGTATTTT
TRBJ2-7	-	TRBD2	TRBV4-3	CASSLTAGDVTYEQYF	TGCGCCAGCAGCCTAACCGCGGGGGACGTAACCTACGAGCAGTACTTC
TRBJ2-3	-	TRBD1	TRBV20-1	CSPATGGTDTQYF	TGCAGTCCCGCGACAGGGGGAACAGATACGCAGTATTTT
TRBJ1-5	-	-	TRBV6-5	CASKKGGSSNQPQHF	TGTGCCAGCAAAAAGGGTGGGTCTAGCAATCAGCCCCAGCATTTT
TRBJ1-5	-	TRBD1	TRBV6-5	CASSYTTGQGLSNQPQHF	TGTGCCAGCAGTTACACCACCGGACAGGGGCTTAGCAATCAGCCCCAGCATTTT
TRBJ2-1	few	TRBD2	TRBV6-1	CASSAAGGYEQFF	TGTGCCAGCAGTGCCGCGGGGGGATATGAGCAGTTCTTC
TRBJ2-5	-	-	TRBV15	CATSRDLGGGSQETQYF	TGTGCCACCAGCAGAGATCTCGGGGGCGGGTCGCAAGAGACCCAGTACTTC
TRBJ2-5	-	TRBD2	TRBV4-1	CASSQANIGSGGAVTQYF	TGCGCCAGCAGCCAAGCTAACATTGGGAGCGGGGGGGCAGTGACCCAGTACTTC
TRBJ2-1	-	-	TRBV6-5	CATTNRAPVNEQFF	TGTGCCACTACAAACCGAGCTCCCGTCAATGAGCAGTTCTTC
TRBJ2-1	once	-	TRBV3-1	CASSPGGHQMGLVDYNEQFF	TGTGCCAGCAGCCCAGGGGGTCACCAAATGGGACTAGTAGACTACAATGAGCAGTTCTTC
TRBJ2-5	-	-	TRBV13	CASSFPARRAQYF	TGTGCCAGCAGCTTCCCGGCGAGGCGGGCCCAGTACTTC
TRBJ1-2	-	-	TRBV20-1	CSAREEQAITYGYTF	TGCAGTGCTAGAGAGGAACAGGCTATCACCTATGGCTACACCTTC
TRBJ2-3	-	-	TRBV12-3/TRBV12-4	CASRGSSGERQYF	TGTGCCAGCAGAGGCTCGTCGGGGGAGAGGCAGTATTTT
TRBJ2-5	few	-	TRBV12-3/TRBV12-4	CASRGGDQYF	TGTGCCAGCCGGGGCGGTGACCAGTACTTC
TRBJ2-5	-	TRBD1	TRBV18	CASSTDDRAQETQYF	TGTGCCAGCTCTACTGACGACAGGGCCCAAGAGACCCAGTACTTC
TRBJ1-6	-	-	TRBV2	CASSEWQVYNSPLHF	TGTGCCAGCAGTGAATGGCAGGTGTATAATTCACCCCTCCACTTT
TRBJ2-1	few	TRBD2	TRBV7-9	CASSWTTSREDNEQFF	TGTGCCAGCAGCTGGACGACTAGCAGAGAAGACAATGAGCAGTTCTTC
TRBJ2-5	-	TRBD2	TRBV3-1	CASSGGLAGEQETQYF	TGTGCCAGCAGTGGAGGACTAGCGGGGGAGCAAGAGACCCAGTACTTC
TRBJ1-2	-	-	TRBV24-1	CATSERGEDGYTF	TGTGCCACCAGTGAGAGGGGTGAAGATGGCTACACCTTC
TRBJ1-2	few	-	TRBV5-5	CASTTPGGAHGYTF	TGTGCCAGCACTACTCCCGGGGGGGCGCATGGCTACACCTTC
TRBJ2-6	-	TRBD1	TRBV10-3	CAIRGQSSGANVLTF	TGTGCCATCAGGGGACAGAGCTCTGGGGCCAACGTCCTGACTTTC
TRBJ2-7	few	-	TRBV29-1	CSVEGRTASSYEQYF	TGCAGCGTTGAAGGCCGGACAGCAAGCTCCTACGAGCAGTACTTC
TRBJ2-1	few	-	TRBV6-2/TRBV6-3	CASSSTTPGEFF	TGTGCCAGCAGTTCGACGACACCCGGGGAGTTCTTC
TRBJ2-7	few	TRBD1	TRBV6-5	CASSYSRGLFEQYF	TGTGCCAGCAGTTACTCGAGGGGGCTATTCGAGCAGTACTTC
TRBJ2-5	few	-	TRBV20-1	CSARDNRAVQETQYF	TGCAGTGCTAGAGATAATAGGGCGGTCCAAGAGACCCAGTACTTC
TRBJ1-5	-	-	TRBV20-1	CSASQGGNGNQPQHF	TGCAGTGCTAGTCAGGGTGGGAATGGCAATCAGCCCCAGCATTTT
TRBJ2-1	-	TRBD2	TRBV6-2/TRBV6-3	CASSYVRGGAGNEQFF	TGTGCCAGCAGTTACGTTCGGGGGGGAGCGGGCAATGAGCAGTTCTTC
TRBJ2-4	few	TRBD2	TRBV7-2	CASSPAGSSRTQYF	TGTGCCAGCAGCCCAGCGGGGTCGTCCCGAACCCAGTACTTC
TRBJ2-1	-	-	TRBV21-1	CASRTLAGNYNEQFF	TGTGCCAGCAGGACCCTAGCGGGCAACTACAATGAGCAGTTCTTC
TRBJ1-2	few	-	TRBV29-1	CSVGEGVYYGYTF	TGCAGCGTTGGGGAGGGGGTCTACTATGGCTACACCTTC
TRBJ1-2	-	-	TRBV4-1	CASSQETAERPYGYTF	TGCGCCAGCAGCCAAGAGACGGCCGAGAGACCCTATGGCTACACCTTC